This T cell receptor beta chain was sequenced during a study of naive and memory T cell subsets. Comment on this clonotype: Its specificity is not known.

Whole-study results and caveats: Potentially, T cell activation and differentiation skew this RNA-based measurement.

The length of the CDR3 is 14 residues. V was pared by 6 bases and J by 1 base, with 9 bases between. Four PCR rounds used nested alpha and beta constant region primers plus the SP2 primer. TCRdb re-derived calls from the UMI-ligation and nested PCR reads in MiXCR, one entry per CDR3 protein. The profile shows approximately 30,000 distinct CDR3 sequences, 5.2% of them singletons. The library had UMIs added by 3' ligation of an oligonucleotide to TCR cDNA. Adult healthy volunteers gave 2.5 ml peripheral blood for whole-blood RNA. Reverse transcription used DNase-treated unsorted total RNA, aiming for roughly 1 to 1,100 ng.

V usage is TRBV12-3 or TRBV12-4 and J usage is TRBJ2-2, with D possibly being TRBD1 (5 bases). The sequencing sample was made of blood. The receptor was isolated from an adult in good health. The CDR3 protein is CASRTDKNTGELFF. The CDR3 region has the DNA TGTGCCAGCAGAACGGACAAGAACACCGGGGAGCTGTTTTTT.